The sequence of this T cell receptor (beta chain) was determined in a study of cytotoxic CD8 clonotypes in ibrutinib-treated CLL. With V trimmed by 4 bases and J by 6 bases, 0 bases remained unmatched. This CDR3 has 11 amino acids. CDR1 and CDR2 from the germline V gene are SGHVS and FQNEAQ. Cryopreserved PBMCs yielded approximately 2 micrograms of genomic DNA for TCR beta libraries. Clones were sequenced by immunoSEQ multiplex PCR, and TCRdb holds only the in-frame ones, with some missing. This table has almost 250,000 clones, 70% appearing once. Source: PBMCs, taken after 24 months of ibrutinib treatment. The chain is built from TRBV7-8 and TRBJ2-7; 7 nucleotides align to TRBD1. The TCR was taken from a human donor with chronic lymphocytic leukemia. The CDR3 loop is CASSYRGEQYF. In DNA form, the CDR3 reads TGTGCCAGCAGCTACAGGGGCGAGCAGTACTTC.